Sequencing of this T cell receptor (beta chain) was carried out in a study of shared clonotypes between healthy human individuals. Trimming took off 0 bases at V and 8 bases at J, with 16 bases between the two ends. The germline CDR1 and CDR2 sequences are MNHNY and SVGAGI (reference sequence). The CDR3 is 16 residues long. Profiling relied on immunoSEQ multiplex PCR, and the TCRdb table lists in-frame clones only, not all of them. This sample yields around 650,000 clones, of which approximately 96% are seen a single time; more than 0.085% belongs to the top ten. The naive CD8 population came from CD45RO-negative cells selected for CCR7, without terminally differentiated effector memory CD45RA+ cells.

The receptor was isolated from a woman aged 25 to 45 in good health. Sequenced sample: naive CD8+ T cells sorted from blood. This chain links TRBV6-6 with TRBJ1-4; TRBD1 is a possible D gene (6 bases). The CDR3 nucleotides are TGTGCCAGCAGTTACTCTTCAGGGGTTGGATCAGAAAAACTGTTTTTT. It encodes CASSYSSGVGSEKLFF.